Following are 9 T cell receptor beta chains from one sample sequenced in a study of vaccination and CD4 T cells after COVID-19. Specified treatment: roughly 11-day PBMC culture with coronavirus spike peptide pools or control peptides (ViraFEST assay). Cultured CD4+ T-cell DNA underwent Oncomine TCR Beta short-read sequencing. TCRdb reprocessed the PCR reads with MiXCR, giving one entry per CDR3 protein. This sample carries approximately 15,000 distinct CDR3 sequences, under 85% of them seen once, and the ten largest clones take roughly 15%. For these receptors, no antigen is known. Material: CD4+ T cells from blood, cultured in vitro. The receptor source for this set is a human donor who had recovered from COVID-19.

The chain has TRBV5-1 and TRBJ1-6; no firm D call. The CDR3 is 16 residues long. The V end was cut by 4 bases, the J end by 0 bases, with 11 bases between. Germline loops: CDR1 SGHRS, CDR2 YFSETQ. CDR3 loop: CASSATFDSYNSPLHF. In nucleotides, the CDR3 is TGCGCCAGCAGCGCGACTTTTGACTCCTATAATTCACCCCTCCACTTT.

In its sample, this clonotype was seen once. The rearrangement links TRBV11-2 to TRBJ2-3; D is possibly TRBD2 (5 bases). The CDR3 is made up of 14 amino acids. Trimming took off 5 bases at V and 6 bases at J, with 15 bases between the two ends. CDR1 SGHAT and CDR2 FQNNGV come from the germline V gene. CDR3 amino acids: CASSAGVQRDTQYF. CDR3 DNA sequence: TGTGCCAGCAGCGCCGGCGTGCAGCGGGATACGCAGTATTTT. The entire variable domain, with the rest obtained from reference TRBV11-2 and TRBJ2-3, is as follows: EAGVAQSPRYKIIEKRQSVAFWCNPISGHATLYWYQQILGQGPKLLIQFQNNGVVDDSQLPKDRFSAERLKGVDSTLKIQPAKLEDSAVYLCASSAGVQRDTQYFGPGTRLTVL.

The CDR3 DNA reads as TGTGCCAGCAGCCTAACCAGCCCGCGCAATGAGCAGTTCTTC. It encodes CASSLTSPRNEQFF. The chain combines TRBV14 with TRBJ2-1; the D is unclear. The germline V gene encodes CDR1 SGHDN and CDR2 FVKESK. V was clipped by 4 bases and J by 6 bases, with 13 bases between them. The CDR3 runs to 14 residues.

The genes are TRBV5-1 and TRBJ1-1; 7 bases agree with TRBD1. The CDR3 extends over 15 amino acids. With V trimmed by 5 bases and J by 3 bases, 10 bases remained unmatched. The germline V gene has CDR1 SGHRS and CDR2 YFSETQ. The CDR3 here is CASSTTRGYDTEAFF. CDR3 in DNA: TGCGCCAGCAGTACGACCAGGGGGTATGACACTGAAGCTTTCTTT.

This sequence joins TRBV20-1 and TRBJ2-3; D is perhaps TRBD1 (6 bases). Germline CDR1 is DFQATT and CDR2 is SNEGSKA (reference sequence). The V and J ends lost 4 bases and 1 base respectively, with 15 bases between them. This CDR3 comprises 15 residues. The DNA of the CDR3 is TGCAGTGCTATCTCAGGGGCCCGGGGCACAGATACGCAGTATTTT. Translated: CSAISGARGTDTQYF.

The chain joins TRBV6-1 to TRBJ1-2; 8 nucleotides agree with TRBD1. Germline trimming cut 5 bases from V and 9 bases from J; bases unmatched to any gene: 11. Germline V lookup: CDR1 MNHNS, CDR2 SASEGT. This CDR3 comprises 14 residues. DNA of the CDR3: TGTGCCAGCAGTACAGGGGGTCGGTTAAGGAGCTACACCTTC. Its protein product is CASSTGGRLRSYTF.

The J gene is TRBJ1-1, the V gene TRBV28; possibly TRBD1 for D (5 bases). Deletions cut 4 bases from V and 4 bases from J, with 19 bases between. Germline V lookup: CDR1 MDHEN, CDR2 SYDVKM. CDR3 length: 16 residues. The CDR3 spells CASSSMGGGRVTEAFF. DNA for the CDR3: TGTGCCAGCAGTTCGATGGGGGGGGGTAGGGTCACTGAAGCTTTCTTT.

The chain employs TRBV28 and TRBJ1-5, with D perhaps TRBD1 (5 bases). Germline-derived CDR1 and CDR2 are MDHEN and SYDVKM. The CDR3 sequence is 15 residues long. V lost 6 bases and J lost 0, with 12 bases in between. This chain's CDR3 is CASRRGVYSNQPQHF. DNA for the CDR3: TGTGCCAGCAGACGGGGCGTTTATAGCAATCAGCCCCAGCATTTT.

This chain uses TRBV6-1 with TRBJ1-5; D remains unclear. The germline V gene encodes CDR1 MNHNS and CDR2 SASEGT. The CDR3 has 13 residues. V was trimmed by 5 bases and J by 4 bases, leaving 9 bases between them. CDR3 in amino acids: CASSPDGNQPQHF. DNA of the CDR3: TGTGCCAGCAGTCCGGACGGAAATCAGCCCCAGCATTTT.